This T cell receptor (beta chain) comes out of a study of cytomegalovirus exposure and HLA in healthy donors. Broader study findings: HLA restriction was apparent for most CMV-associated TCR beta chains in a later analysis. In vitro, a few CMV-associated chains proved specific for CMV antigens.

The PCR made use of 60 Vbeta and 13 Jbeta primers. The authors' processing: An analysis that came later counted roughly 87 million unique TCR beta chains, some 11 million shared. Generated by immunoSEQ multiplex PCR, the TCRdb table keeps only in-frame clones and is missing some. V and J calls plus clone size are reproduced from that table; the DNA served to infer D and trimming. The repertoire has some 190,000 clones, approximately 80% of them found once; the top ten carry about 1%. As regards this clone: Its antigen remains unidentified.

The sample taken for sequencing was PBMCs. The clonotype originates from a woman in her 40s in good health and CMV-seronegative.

The chain's CDR3 is CASSPETPVEQFF. The CDR3 nucleotides are TGTGCCAGCTCACCCGAGACTCCGGTGGAGCAGTTCTTC. V and J are TRBV18 and TRBJ2-1; D ambiguous. V lost 3 bases and J lost 10, with 13 bases in between. The V gene's germline CDR1 is KGHSH and CDR2 LQKENI. The CDR3 covers 13 residues. Drawing the rest from reference TRBV18 and TRBJ2-1, the complete variable domain is NAGVMQNPRHLVRRRGQEARLRCSPMKGHSHVYWYRQLPEEGLKFMVYLQKENIIDESGMPKERFSAEFPKEGPSILRIQQVVRGDSAAYFCASSPETPVEQFFGPGTRLTVL.